The 2 T cell receptor beta chains listed next were all sequenced from one sample in a study of cytomegalovirus exposure and HLA in healthy donors. The PCR had 60 Vbeta and 13 Jbeta primers. Repertoires were generated with immunoSEQ multiplex PCR, while TCRdb's copy carries only in-frame clones and drops some. The data hold roughly 170,000 clones, with approximately 88% observed a single time. The sample comprised PBMCs. The receptors shown here come from a man aged 30 to 45 in good health and CMV-seronegative.

V is TRBV9 and J is TRBJ2-3, with D hard to call. Germline CDR1 and CDR2: SGDLS and YYNGEE. Trimming removed 0 bases from V and 2 bases from J, with 7 bases in between. There are 14 residues in the CDR3. CDR3 nucleotides: TGTGCCAGCAGCGTAGCTTCTCCCACAGATACGCAGTATTTT. As protein: CASSVASPTDTQYF.

The J gene is TRBJ1-6, the V gene TRBV28; D gene ambiguous. This CDR3 has 13 residues. V lost 7 bases, J lost 9 bases, and 13 bases lay in between. Per germline, CDR1 MDHEN and CDR2 SYDVKM. The CDR3 loop reads CASTKRGGSPLHF. The DNA for the CDR3 is TGTGCCAGCACCAAAAGAGGTGGTTCACCCCTCCACTTT.